A selection of T cell receptor beta chains follows, all from one sample in a study of response to subunit inactivated influenza vaccine. One entry per CDR3 protein results from TCRdb running MiXCR on the RT-PCR reads. The sample lists roughly 700,000 distinct CDR3 sequences, about 14% occurring once. The sequencing used PBMCs from blood, collected roughly 15 days before vaccination. Receptor source: a man aged 50-60 years who received an inactivated influenza vaccine. The CDR3 runs from the conserved cysteine through the conserved F or W. A D gene is named only where the DNA matches it firmly. Rows give clone size only sometimes, using once, few, many, or a class for an expanded clone.

v_call	clone_size	d_call	j_call	cdr3_aa	cdr3_nt
TRBV20-1	NA	TRBD1	TRBJ1-1	CSARVLGQPNTEAFF	TGCAGTGCTAGAGTCTTGGGACAGCCGAACACTGAAGCTTTCTTT
TRBV11-2	NA	NA	TRBJ1-4	CASAMDEKLFF	TGTGCCAGCGCGATGGATGAAAAACTGTTTTTT
TRBV14	few	NA	TRBJ2-5	CASSQSRGPLSQETQYF	TGTGCCAGCAGCCAATCGCGGGGGCCCTTATCTCAAGAGACCCAGTACTTC
TRBV4-1	few	TRBD2	TRBJ2-2	CASSTRPGAGGPTGELFF	TGCGCCAGCAGCACCCGACCGGGAGCGGGGGGGCCCACCGGGGAGCTGTTTTTT
TRBV5-1	few	TRBD1	TRBJ1-5	CASSLTGTDQPQHF	TGCGCCAGCAGCTTGACCGGGACAGATCAGCCCCAGCATTTT
TRBV12-3/TRBV12-4	NA	NA	TRBJ1-1	CASSSGRQMNTEAFF	TGTGCCAGCAGTTCGGGACGGCAAATGAACACTGAAGCTTTCTTT
TRBV4-3	NA	NA	TRBJ2-5	CASSQDPTPQETQYF	TGCGCCAGCAGCCAAGATCCAACACCCCAAGAGACCCAGTACTTC
TRBV14	NA	NA	TRBJ2-3	CASSRVRDTTQYF	TGTGCCAGCAGCCGCGTCCGGGATACTACGCAGTATTTT
TRBV20-1	many	TRBD1	TRBJ2-7	CSASSRDSYEQYF	TGCAGTGCTAGTAGCCGGGACAGCTACGAGCAGTACTTC
TRBV7-2	few	TRBD1	TRBJ1-5	CASSLGTGNSNQPQHF	TGTGCCAGCAGCTTAGGGACAGGCAATAGCAATCAGCCCCAGCATTTT
TRBV12-3/TRBV12-4	many	TRBD1	TRBJ2-7	CASSLGTGKEQYF	TGTGCCAGCAGTTTAGGGACAGGGAAAGAGCAGTACTTC
TRBV12-3/TRBV12-4	few	NA	TRBJ1-5	CASSGLRSSNQPQHF	TGTGCCAGCAGTGGGCTCCGTAGTAGCAATCAGCCCCAGCATTTT
TRBV5-4	NA	NA	TRBJ2-2	CVSSLDPAGHGELFF	TGTGTCAGCAGCTTGGATCCGGCAGGACACGGGGAGCTGTTTTTT
TRBV10-3	few	TRBD2	TRBJ2-7	CAISLAGGPGEQYF	TGTGCCATCAGTTTAGCGGGGGGCCCTGGGGAGCAGTACTTC
TRBV6-1	NA	TRBD2	TRBJ2-3	CASRPRTGLATDTQYF	TGTGCCAGCAGGCCACGAACCGGACTAGCAACAGATACGCAGTATTTT
TRBV20-1	few	NA	TRBJ1-3	CSARSILLSSGNTIYF	TGCAGTGCTAGAAGTATCCTTCTGAGCTCTGGAAACACCATATATTTT
TRBV7-2	few	TRBD2	TRBJ2-3	CASSLDAAGGGTDTQYF	TGTGCCAGCAGCTTAGACGCAGCGGGAGGGGGCACAGATACGCAGTATTTT